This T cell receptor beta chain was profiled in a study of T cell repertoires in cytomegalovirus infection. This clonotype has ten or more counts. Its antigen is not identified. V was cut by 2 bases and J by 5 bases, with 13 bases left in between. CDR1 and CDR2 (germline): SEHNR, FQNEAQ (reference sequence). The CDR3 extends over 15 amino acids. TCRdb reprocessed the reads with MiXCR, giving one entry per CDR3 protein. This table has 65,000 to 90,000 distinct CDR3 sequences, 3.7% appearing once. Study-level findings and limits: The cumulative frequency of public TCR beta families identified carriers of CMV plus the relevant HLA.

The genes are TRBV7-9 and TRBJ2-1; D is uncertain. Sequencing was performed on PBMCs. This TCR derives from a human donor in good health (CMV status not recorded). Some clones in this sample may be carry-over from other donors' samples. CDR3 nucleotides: TGTGCCAGCAGCTTATTGCCAATGGGAAACAATGAGCAGTTCTTC. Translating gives CASSLLPMGNNEQFF. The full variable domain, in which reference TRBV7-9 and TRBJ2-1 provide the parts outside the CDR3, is DTGVSQNPRHKITKRGQNVTFRCDPISEHNRLYWYRQTLGQGPEFLTYFQNEAQLEKSRLLSDRFSAERPKGSFSTLEIQRTEQGDSAMYLCASSLLPMGNNEQFFGPGTRLTVL.